These T cell receptor beta chains were read from a single sample in a study of cytotoxic CD8 clonotypes in ibrutinib-treated CLL. TCRdb's copy holds only in-frame clones and misses some; the assay was immunoSEQ multiplex PCR. The sample consists of 130,000 or so clones, approximately 83% of them appearing once. The input for sequencing was PBMCs, taken after 24 months of ibrutinib treatment. The receptors were sampled from a human donor with chronic lymphocytic leukemia. The CDR3 runs from the conserved cysteine through the conserved F or W. Fields, in order: V gene, D gene, J gene, clone size, CDR3 protein, CDR3 DNA. The D gene is left open where the match is weak. Clone size is stated in some rows and not others, as once, few, many or a class when expanded.

v_call: TRBV20-1
d_call: .
j_call: TRBJ2-1
clone_size: many
cdr3_aa: CSGGRREQFF
cdr3_nt: TGCAGTGGGGGCAGGAGGGAGCAGTTCTTC

v_call: TRBV28
d_call: .
j_call: TRBJ1-5
clone_size: .
cdr3_aa: CASSPLEVPTDQPQHF
cdr3_nt: TGTGCCAGCAGTCCCCTAGAGGTCCCTACGGATCAGCCCCAGCATTTT

v_call: TRBV7-9
d_call: TRBD2
j_call: TRBJ2-1
clone_size: .
cdr3_aa: CASSPPLSGSSYNEQFF
cdr3_nt: TGTGCCAGCAGCCCGCCCCTTAGCGGGAGCTCCTACAATGAGCAGTTCTTC

v_call: TRBV28
d_call: TRBD1
j_call: TRBJ1-4
clone_size: .
cdr3_aa: CASRGPDREEVEKLFF
cdr3_nt: TGTGCCAGCAGGGGCCCAGACAGGGAAGAGGTTGAAAAACTGTTTTTT

v_call: TRBV7-2
d_call: .
j_call: TRBJ1-5
clone_size: .
cdr3_aa: CASSFGSNQPQHF
cdr3_nt: TGTGCCAGCAGCTTCGGTAGCAATCAGCCCCAGCATTTT

v_call: TRBV4-3
d_call: .
j_call: TRBJ2-3
clone_size: .
cdr3_aa: CASSQDKGGTQYF
cdr3_nt: TGCGCCAGCAGCCAAGATAAAGGGGGGACGCAGTATTTT

v_call: TRBV27
d_call: .
j_call: TRBJ2-5
clone_size: .
cdr3_aa: CASSLGAGVETQYF
cdr3_nt: TGTGCCAGCAGTTTGGGGGCAGGGGTCGAGACCCAGTACTTC

v_call: TRBV27
d_call: .
j_call: TRBJ2-1
clone_size: many
cdr3_aa: CASSLMGPREQFF
cdr3_nt: TGTGCCAGCAGTTTAATGGGGCCGAGGGAGCAGTTCTTC

v_call: TRBV28
d_call: .
j_call: TRBJ2-5
clone_size: .
cdr3_aa: CASSIWTPQETQYF
cdr3_nt: TGTGCCAGCAGTATATGGACGCCTCAAGAGACCCAGTACTTC

v_call: TRBV30
d_call: .
j_call: TRBJ1-6
clone_size: .
cdr3_aa: CAWSLDRTSPLHF
cdr3_nt: TGTGCCTGGAGTTTAGATAGGACTTCACCCCTCCACTTT

v_call: TRBV27
d_call: TRBD2
j_call: TRBJ2-1
clone_size: .
cdr3_aa: CASSLTGGYNEQFF
cdr3_nt: TGTGCCAGCAGTTTAACGGGAGGCTACAATGAGCAGTTCTTC

v_call: TRBV28
d_call: TRBD1
j_call: TRBJ2-3
clone_size: .
cdr3_aa: CASARDRGSIRTDTQYF
cdr3_nt: TGTGCCTCAGCCCGGGACAGGGGGTCCATTCGCACAGATACGCAGTATTTT

v_call: TRBV6-5
d_call: .
j_call: TRBJ2-7
clone_size: .
cdr3_aa: CASRGRGYGYEQYF
cdr3_nt: TGTGCCAGCAGGGGCAGGGGTTATGGCTACGAGCAGTACTTC

v_call: TRBV27
d_call: TRBD1
j_call: TRBJ1-5
clone_size: .
cdr3_aa: CASSLSTGFRPQHF
cdr3_nt: TGTGCCAGCAGTTTATCGACAGGGTTTCGGCCCCAGCATTTT

v_call: TRBV7-2
d_call: TRBD1
j_call: TRBJ1-6
clone_size: .
cdr3_aa: CASSFGPGQRAGGSPLHF
cdr3_nt: TGTGCCAGCAGCTTCGGACCGGGACAGAGAGCCGGAGGCTCACCCCTCCACTTT

v_call: TRBV2
d_call: .
j_call: TRBJ2-3
clone_size: .
cdr3_aa: CASSDLRPGQYF
cdr3_nt: TGTGCCAGCAGTGACCTCCGTCCCGGGCAGTATTTT

v_call: TRBV5-4
d_call: TRBD2
j_call: TRBJ2-5
clone_size: once
cdr3_aa: CASSYSPGTSGSPGTQYF
cdr3_nt: TGTGCCAGCAGCTACTCCCCCGGGACTAGCGGGTCCCCGGGGACCCAGTACTTC

v_call: TRBV7-8
d_call: .
j_call: TRBJ1-5
clone_size: .
cdr3_aa: CASSLWSSGKQPQHF
cdr3_nt: TGTGCCAGCAGCTTATGGTCCTCGGGCAAACAGCCCCAGCATTTT

v_call: TRBV7-8
d_call: TRBD1
j_call: TRBJ2-2
clone_size: .
cdr3_aa: CASRAGTGDTGELFF
cdr3_nt: TGTGCCAGCAGGGCCGGGACAGGGGACACCGGGGAGCTGTTTTTT

v_call: TRBV5-3
d_call: .
j_call: TRBJ2-5
clone_size: .
cdr3_aa: CASGPGDEETQYF
cdr3_nt: TGTGCCAGCGGGCCAGGGGATGAAGAGACCCAGTACTTC

v_call: TRBV6-1
d_call: .
j_call: TRBJ1-6
clone_size: few
cdr3_aa: CASSENMGGRNSPLHF
cdr3_nt: TGTGCCAGCAGTGAAAACATGGGCGGCAGAAATTCACCCCTCCACTTT

v_call: TRBV27
d_call: TRBD1
j_call: TRBJ1-2
clone_size: .
cdr3_aa: CASSYRQGHGYTF
cdr3_nt: TGTGCCAGCAGTTACCGACAGGGGCATGGCTACACCTTC

v_call: TRBV14
d_call: TRBD1
j_call: TRBJ2-1
clone_size: .
cdr3_aa: CASSQVVGQGLFNEQFF
cdr3_nt: TGTGCCAGCAGCCAAGTAGTGGGACAGGGTCTTTTCAATGAGCAGTTCTTC

v_call: TRBV27
d_call: .
j_call: TRBJ1-6
clone_size: .
cdr3_aa: CASSFTVLLGSSYNSPLHF
cdr3_nt: TGTGCCAGCAGTTTTACGGTCCTTCTGGGAAGCTCCTATAATTCACCCCTCCACTTT

v_call: TRBV28
d_call: TRBD1
j_call: TRBJ2-7
clone_size: .
cdr3_aa: CASRGGTGAYEQYF
cdr3_nt: TGTGCCAGCAGGGGGGGGACAGGGGCCTACGAGCAGTACTTC

v_call: TRBV4-3
d_call: TRBD1
j_call: TRBJ1-2
clone_size: .
cdr3_aa: CASSQATGESYSYTF
cdr3_nt: TGCGCCAGCAGCCAAGCGACAGGGGAATCCTATAGCTACACCTTC

v_call: TRBV27
d_call: .
j_call: TRBJ1-1
clone_size: few
cdr3_aa: CATSPTRGEGFMNTEAFF
cdr3_nt: TGTGCCACCTCCCCCACACGAGGAGAGGGTTTTATGAACACTGAAGCTTTCTTT

v_call: TRBV28
d_call: TRBD2
j_call: TRBJ2-1
clone_size: .
cdr3_aa: CASSCTGTSCNEQFF
cdr3_nt: TGTGCCAGCAGTTGCACCGGGACTAGTTGCAATGAGCAGTTCTTC

v_call: TRBV20-1
d_call: .
j_call: TRBJ2-7
clone_size: .
cdr3_aa: CSAPNRTQYF
cdr3_nt: TGCAGTGCCCCGAACAGGACTCAGTACTTC

v_call: TRBV2
d_call: .
j_call: TRBJ1-1
clone_size: .
cdr3_aa: CASSEAPRNTEAFF
cdr3_nt: TGTGCCAGCAGTGAAGCCCCCAGGAACACTGAAGCTTTCTTT

v_call: TRBV5-5
d_call: .
j_call: TRBJ2-1
clone_size: .
cdr3_aa: CASSSQRNSYNEQFF
cdr3_nt: TGTGCCAGCAGCTCCCAGCGGAATTCCTACAATGAGCAGTTCTTC

v_call: TRBV6-6
d_call: TRBD1
j_call: TRBJ2-7
clone_size: .
cdr3_aa: CASTGQTGEQYF
cdr3_nt: TGTGCCAGCACGGGACAGACTGGCGAGCAGTACTTC

v_call: TRBV30
d_call: .
j_call: TRBJ1-1
clone_size: .
cdr3_aa: CAWSVTRTNTEAFF
cdr3_nt: TGTGCCTGGAGTGTAACCAGAACGAACACTGAAGCTTTCTTT

v_call: TRBV28
d_call: .
j_call: TRBJ2-1
clone_size: .
cdr3_aa: CASSSVGTRVNNEQFF
cdr3_nt: TGTGCCAGCAGTTCCGTCGGGACACGGGTTAACAATGAGCAGTTCTTC

v_call: TRBV2
d_call: TRBD2
j_call: TRBJ2-7
clone_size: .
cdr3_aa: CASKEREYPEQYF
cdr3_nt: TGTGCCAGCAAGGAGCGGGAGTATCCCGAGCAGTACTTC

v_call: TRBV7-3
d_call: TRBD1
j_call: TRBJ2-1
clone_size: .
cdr3_aa: CASSSQGTGGYEQFF
cdr3_nt: TGTGCCAGCAGCTCCCAAGGGACAGGGGGCTATGAGCAGTTCTTC

v_call: TRBV7-2
d_call: .
j_call: TRBJ1-1
clone_size: .
cdr3_aa: CASSLSGTEAFF
cdr3_nt: TGTGCCAGCAGCCTTAGTGGAACTGAAGCTTTCTTT

v_call: TRBV5-1
d_call: .
j_call: TRBJ2-3
clone_size: .
cdr3_aa: CASSLLGGGVDTQYF
cdr3_nt: TGCGCCAGCAGCTTGTTGGGGGGAGGAGTAGATACGCAGTATTTT

v_call: TRBV27
d_call: .
j_call: TRBJ2-1
clone_size: .
cdr3_aa: CASSLQGSEQFF
cdr3_nt: TGTGCCAGCAGTTTACAAGGATCTGAGCAGTTCTTC

v_call: TRBV28
d_call: TRBD1
j_call: TRBJ1-1
clone_size: .
cdr3_aa: CASSFLSGQGFTEAFF
cdr3_nt: TGTGCCAGCAGTTTTCTGTCGGGACAGGGTTTCACTGAAGCTTTCTTT

v_call: TRBV27
d_call: TRBD2
j_call: TRBJ2-5
clone_size: .
cdr3_aa: CASSFRGTSGVETQYF
cdr3_nt: TGTGCCAGCAGTTTCAGGGGGACTAGCGGGGTAGAGACCCAGTACTTC

v_call: TRBV28
d_call: .
j_call: TRBJ1-2
clone_size: .
cdr3_aa: CASSGQYYGYTF
cdr3_nt: TGTGCCAGCAGCGGACAGTACTATGGCTACACCTTC